This T cell receptor (beta chain) was sequenced during a study of blood T cell repertoires in COVID-19. The overall study: The United States, Italy and Spain provided the acute and convalescent COVID-19 samples. T cells, B-cell-depleted T cells, or PBMCs provided the cDNA or gDNA that served as material.

The sample holds a few counts of this clone. TCRdb's table, derived via immunoSEQ multiplex PCR, lists solely in-frame clones and lacks some. This sample has tens of thousands of clones, with around 87% found just once. The germline gives CDR1 PRHDT, CDR2 FYEKMQ (reference sequence). Trimming left V 4 bases short and J 8 bases short, with 15 bases between. The CDR3 is made up of 14 amino acids. The chain combines TRBV13 with TRBJ2-1; weak D call: TRBD1 (6 bases). Sequenced input: peripheral blood. The receptor was derived from a human donor with acute or convalescent COVID-19. The donor label of this sample is uncertain. The CDR3 spells CASSSDRLQYEQFF. The CDR3 DNA is TGTGCCAGCAGCTCGGACAGATTGCAATATGAGCAGTTCTTC.